This TCR beta chain was captured by sequencing in a study of T cell responses to AZD1222 COVID-19 vaccine. The ends were cut back, 2 bases at V and 0 bases at J, with 22 bases in the middle. This CDR3 comprises 19 residues. Germline V gene data show CDR1 as MNHEY and CDR2 as SMNVEV (reference sequence). Measured with immunoSEQ multiplex PCR; TCRdb has only the in-frame clones, and not every one. The repertoire has about 150,000 clones, approximately 89% of them found once; the top ten carry 1% to 1.5%. The specimen comprised peripheral blood, sampled 28 days after the second AZD1222 dose. V is TRBV27 and J is TRBJ1-1; D perhaps matches TRBD1 (6 bases). The clonotype was recovered from an adult who received the AZD1222 COVID-19 vaccine. This CDR3 reads CASSLGISRGRRMNTEAFF. The CDR3 nucleotides are TGTGCCAGCAGTTTAGGAATCTCGCGGGGGCGTAGGATGAACACTGAAGCTTTCTTT.